Sequencing of this T cell receptor beta chain was carried out in a study of control samples from healthy donors and cancer patients. This clone was counted a single time. The data were produced by immunoSEQ multiplex PCR, yet TCRdb's version contains in-frame clones alone and is incomplete. The repertoire holds about 120,000 clones, approximately 88% seen once, with about 40% in the top ten. The sequencing input was blood. The clonotype was recovered from a man aged 50 to 60 in good health.

CDR3 nucleotides: TGTGCCAGCAGCAGCCGGATAGGTTGGGGCACTGAAGCTTTCTTT. Its translation is CASSSRIGWGTEAFF. The chain combines TRBV7-2 with TRBJ1-1; no definite D call. Germline lookup yields CDR1 SGHTA and CDR2 FQGNSA. V was shortened by 5 bases and J by 4 bases, with 17 bases between the two germline ends. This CDR3 has 15 residues.